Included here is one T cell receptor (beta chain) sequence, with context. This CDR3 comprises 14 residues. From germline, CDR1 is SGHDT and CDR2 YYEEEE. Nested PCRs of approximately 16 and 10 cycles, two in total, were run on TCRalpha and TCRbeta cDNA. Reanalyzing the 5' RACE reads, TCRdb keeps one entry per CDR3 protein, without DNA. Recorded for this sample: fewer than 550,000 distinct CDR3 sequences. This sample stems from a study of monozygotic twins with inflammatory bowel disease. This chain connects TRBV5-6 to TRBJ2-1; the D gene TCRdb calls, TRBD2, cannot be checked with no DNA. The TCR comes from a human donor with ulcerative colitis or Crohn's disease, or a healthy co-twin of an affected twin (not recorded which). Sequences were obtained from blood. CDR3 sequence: CASSLGLRWNEQFF.